This TCR beta chain derives from a study of cytomegalovirus exposure and HLA in healthy donors. The PCR used 60 Vbeta and 13 Jbeta primers. Data came from immunoSEQ multiplex PCR; TCRdb stores just in-frame clones and leaves some out. The table shows more than 30,000 clones, with 74% occurring only once. This clone occurred once. What it binds is not known. Germline V lookup: CDR1 ENHRY, CDR2 SYGVKD. The CDR3 runs 13 residues. The V segment lost 10 bases and the J segment 5 bases; nucleotides outside the gene matches: 8. Study-level results: Three chains linked to CMV were shown in vitro to be specific for CMV antigens. TRBV6-2, TRBV6-3 and some other V segments were excluded as indistinguishable.

The source of this sequence is a man aged 25-45 years in good health and CMV-seronegative. V and J are TRBV10-3 and TRBJ1-3, with 7 positions matching TRBD1. Sequenced sample: PBMCs. CDR3 nucleotides: TGTGCCACCGCTACAGGGGCTAGAAACACCATATATTTT. This sequence encodes CATATGARNTIYF.